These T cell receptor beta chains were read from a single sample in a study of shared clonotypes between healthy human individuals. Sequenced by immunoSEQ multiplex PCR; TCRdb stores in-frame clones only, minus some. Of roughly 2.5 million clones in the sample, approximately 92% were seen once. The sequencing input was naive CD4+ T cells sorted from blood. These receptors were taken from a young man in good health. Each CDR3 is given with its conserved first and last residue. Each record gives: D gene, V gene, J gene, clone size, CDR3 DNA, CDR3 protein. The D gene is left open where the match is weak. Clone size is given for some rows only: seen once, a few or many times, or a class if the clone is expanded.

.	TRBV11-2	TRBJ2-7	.	TGTGCCAGCAGCTTAGGCCGGGCCATGAGCTCCTACGAGCAGTACTTC	CASSLGRAMSSYEQYF
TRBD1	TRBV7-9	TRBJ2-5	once	TGTGCCAGCAGCTTAAGAGGGACAGGGGAAGAGACCCAGTACTTC	CASSLRGTGEETQYF
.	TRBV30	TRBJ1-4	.	TGTGCCTGGAGTAGAGGGGAGGGGAGTGAAAAACTGTTTTTT	CAWSRGEGSEKLFF
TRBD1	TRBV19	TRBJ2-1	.	TGTGCCAGTAGTATCAATAGGGGACAGGGGGTGAATGAGCAGTTCTTC	CASSINRGQGVNEQFF
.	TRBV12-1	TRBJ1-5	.	TGTGCCAGCAGCTTTATGGGGCGGAAAGGGGTGCCCAATCAGCCCCAGCATTTT	CASSFMGRKGVPNQPQHF
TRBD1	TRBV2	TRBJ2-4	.	TGTGCCAGCAGTATGGGACAGGGGGCCAAAAACATTCAGTACTTC	CASSMGQGAKNIQYF
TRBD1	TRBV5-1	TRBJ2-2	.	TGCGCCAGCAGCTACGGACAGGGCCAAGGGGAGCTGTTTTTT	CASSYGQGQGELFF
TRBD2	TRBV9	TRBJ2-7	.	TGTGCCAGCAGCGTAGAGACTAGCGGGGGCTACGAGCAGTACTTC	CASSVETSGGYEQYF
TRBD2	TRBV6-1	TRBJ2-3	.	TGTGCCGGACAGCGGGGGCTACACTCAGATACGCAGTATTTT	CAGQRGLHSDTQYF
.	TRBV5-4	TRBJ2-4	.	TGTGCCAGCAGCCCTCGGACAGATTTCGACATTCAGTACTTC	CASSPRTDFDIQYF
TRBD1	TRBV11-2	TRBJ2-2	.	TGTGCCAGCAGCCGGACAGGCGGGGAGCTGTTTTTT	CASSRTGGELFF
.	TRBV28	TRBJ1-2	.	TGTGCCAGCAGTTTACAGGGTTATGGCTACACCTTC	CASSLQGYGYTF
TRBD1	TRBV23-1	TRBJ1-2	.	TGCGCCAGCGTAACAGGGGCCCCCTATCTTTATGGCTACACCTTC	CASVTGAPYLYGYTF
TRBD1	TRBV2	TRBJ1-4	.	TGTGCCAGCAGGGAAGGGACAGGGGCTTTTGCAACTAATGAAAAACTGTTTTTT	CASREGTGAFATNEKLFF
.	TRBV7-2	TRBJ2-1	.	TGTGCCAGCAGCTTGGGGCGGCTCAATGAGCAGTTCTTC	CASSLGRLNEQFF
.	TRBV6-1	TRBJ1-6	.	TGTGCCAGCAAGATCGAACAGACCAATTCACCCCTCCACTTT	CASKIEQTNSPLHF